This T cell receptor (beta chain) comes out of a study of shared clonotypes between healthy human individuals. This CDR3 is 14 amino acids long. CDR1 is GTSNPN, CDR2 SVGIG, per germline (reference sequence). V lost 1 base to trimming and J lost 3 bases, with 12 bases between them. Here immunoSEQ multiplex PCR was the method, and the copy in TCRdb shows in-frame clones only, minus some. The table shows 950,000 to 1,100,000 clones, with approximately 76% occurring only once. The sample taken for sequencing was memory CD4+ T cells sorted from blood. Regarding subset: CD45RA-negative fraction. The rearrangement uses TRBV30 and TRBJ1-2, with D perhaps matching TRBD1 (6 bases). This TCR was sampled from a man between 18 and 29 years old in good health. CDR3 nucleotide sequence: TGTGCCTGGAGTGCCCGGACAGCCCACTATGGCTACACCTTC. It translates to CAWSARTAHYGYTF. Combining the CDR3 with reference TRBV30 and TRBJ1-2 gives the whole variable domain SQTIHQWPATLVQPVGSPLSLECTVEGTSNPNLYWYRQAAGRGLQLLFYSVGIGQISSEVPQNLSASRPQDRQFILSSKKLLLSDSGFYLCAWSARTAHYGYTFGSGTRLTVV.